Each of the 21 T cell receptor beta chains below was sequenced from the same sample in a study of T cells in women clearing cervical HPV infection. TCRdb keeps only in-frame clones here, not all; method: immunoSEQ multiplex PCR. The sample is made up of roughly 25,000 clones, and the top ten hold more than 6.5% of it. Sequenced sample: blood buffy coat. These TCRs come from a woman aged 18 to 75 with a cervical HPV16 infection that either progressed to CIN3+ or cleared (not recorded which).

CDR3 loop: CASSLTDTYTF. CDR3 bases read: TGTGCCAGCAGTCTCACAGATACC. The chain couples TRBV7-9 to TRBJ1-2, with D uncertain. From the germline J gene comes the end of the CDR3, since the read stops 3 residues before it. The CDR3 sequence is 11 residues long. CDR1 is SEHNR and CDR2 is FQNEAQ in the germline V gene (reference sequence).

In regard to this clone: The sequence runs out 3 residues before the end of the CDR3; the remainder is reconstructed from the germline J gene. The J gene is TRBJ1-1, the V gene TRBV11-2; D ambiguous. Germline assignment: CDR1 SGHAT and CDR2 FQNNGV. This CDR3 is 11 amino acids long. The covered CDR3 bases are TGTGCCAGCAGCTTAGGTCAGGAA. Translation: CASSLGQE. The complete CDR3 protein is CASSLGQEAFF.

As for this clone: The read halts 3 residues ahead of the CDR3 end, with the missing end drawn from the germline J gene. The rearrangement joins TRBV30 to TRBJ1-4; no clear D gene. The CDR3 totals 15 residues. In germline, CDR1 is GTSNPN, CDR2 SVGIG (reference sequence). Trimming removed 0 bases from V and 8 bases from J, with 16 bases in between. The CDR3 spells CAWSVGGVLSEKLFF. Incomplete CDR3 DNA: TGTGCCTGGAGTGTAGGCGGGGTTTTGAGCGAAAAA.

In the case of this clone: The CDR3 end falls 3 residues outside the read, so it is completed with the germline J gene. J is TRBJ2-7 and V is TRBV30; TRBD1 might be the D (6 bases). This CDR3 has 15 residues. Germline lookup yields CDR1 GTSNPN and CDR2 SVGIG (reference sequence). The ends were cut back, 3 bases at V and 4 bases at J, with 19 bases in the middle. CDR3 sequence reads: CAWSLPRQAKYEQYF. The CDR3 bases that were read are TGTGCCTGGAGCCTTCCCCGACAGGCTAAATACGAG.

In the case of this clone: The CDR3 extends 3 residues past the end of the read, so its final part is completed from the germline J gene. The sample contains more than one DNA sequence encoding this CDR3. The rearrangement uses TRBV19 and TRBJ2-6, with D perhaps TRBD1 (6 bases). V was trimmed by 3 bases and J by 1 base, leaving 7 bases between them. CDR1 LNHDA and CDR2 SQIVND come from the germline V gene (reference sequence). The CDR3 has 15 residues. CDR3 sequence: CASSIRGSGANVLTF. CDR3 DNA (partial): TGTGCCAGTAGTATTAGGGGGTCTGGGGCCAACGTC.

With respect to this clone: The read ends 3 residues before the CDR3 terminus; that terminus is restored from the germline J gene. The V gene is TRBV30, the J gene TRBJ1-2; D gene unclear. CDR1 and CDR2 from the germline V gene are GTSNPN and SVGIG (reference sequence). The CDR3 is 11 amino acids. The CDR3 is CAWMSYNDYTF. The covered CDR3 bases are TGTGCCTGGATGTCGTACAATGAC.

To note about this clone: With the read ending 3 residues before the CDR3 end, the germline J gene is used to fill in that end. The rearrangement links TRBV2 to TRBJ2-3; D is unresolved. Per germline, CDR1 SNHLY and CDR2 FYNNEI. The CDR3 runs to 12 residues. CDR3 protein: CASSESQETQYF. The DNA read from the CDR3 is TGTGCCAGCAGTGAAAGCCAGGAGACG. The full variable domain, with the rest looked up from reference TRBV2 and TRBJ2-3, is EPEVTQTPSHQVTQMGQEVILRCVPISNHLYFYWYRQILGQKVEFLVSFYNNEISEKSEIFDDQFSVERPDGSNFTLKIRSTKLEDSAMYFCASSESQETQYFGPGTRLTVL.

On this clone itself: The read ends 3 residues early relative to the CDR3; the germline J gene fills the gap. The rearrangement links TRBV5-6 to TRBJ1-2; TRBD1 agrees at 7 bases. The CDR3 sequence is 13 residues long. The germline V gene encodes CDR1 SGHDT and CDR2 YYEEEE. V was pared by 5 bases and J by 2 bases, with 3 bases of the junction left unmatched. The part of the CDR3 DNA that was read is TGTGCCAGCAGTTCACAGGGGAACTATGGC. Protein product: CASSSQGNYG. The full-length CDR3 reads as CASSSQGNYGYTF.

This CDR3 is CASSLESGRAYEQYF. The covered CDR3 bases are TGTGCCAGCAGCTTAGAGAGCGGGAGAGCCTACGAG. The chain uses TRBV7-8 and TRBJ2-7; 8 nucleotides match TRBD2. The CDR3 extends 3 residues past the end of the read, so its final part is completed from the germline J gene. CDR3 length: 15 amino acids. The V and J ends lost 1 base and 2 bases, in that order; junction bases with no gene match: 4. Germline CDR1 reads SGHVS; CDR2 reads FQNEAQ.

In regard to this clone: The CDR3 extends 3 residues past the end of the read, so its final part is completed from the germline J gene. V gene TRBV2 combines with J gene TRBJ2-4; D unresolved. The CDR3 spans 12 residues. Germline CDR1 and CDR2: SNHLY and FYNNEI. The part of the CDR3 DNA that was read is TGTGCCAGCACTAGAACTAACTATGGT. Translated, it gives CASTRTNYG. The entire CDR3 is CASTRTNYGQYF.

With regard to this clone: The read halts 3 residues ahead of the CDR3 end, with the missing end drawn from the germline J gene. The rearrangement joins TRBV2 to TRBJ2-3; 9 positions match TRBD2. Trimming cost V 3 bases and J 1 base; bases outside gene matches: 14. Per germline, CDR1 SNHLY and CDR2 FYNNEI. CDR3 length: 19 amino acids. The covered CDR3 bases are TGTGCCAGCAGTGATAGCGGGAGTTTGAGGCCCGGGGGCACAGATACG. Translated: CASSDSGSLRPGGTDT. The full CDR3 sequence reads CASSDSGSLRPGGTDTQYF.

On this clone: The read ends 3 residues early relative to the CDR3; the germline J gene fills the gap. The gene calls are TRBV2 and TRBJ2-7, with a weak D call TRBD1 (6 bases). CDR1 and CDR2 from the germline V gene are SNHLY and FYNNEI. V was pared by 6 bases and J by 0 bases, with 12 bases between. There are 14 residues in the CDR3. The DNA read from the CDR3 is TGTGCCAGCAGGGTAACAGGGTTCTCCTACGAG. It codes for CASRVTGFSYE. The entire CDR3 sequence reads CASRVTGFSYEQYF.

CDR3 DNA (partial): TGTGCCAGCAGCCGGAAAGGAGGCGGTTTGAATAGAACCGGGGAG. This codes for CASSRKGGGLNRTGE. The full CDR3 protein is CASSRKGGGLNRTGELFF. V gene TRBV7-3 combines with J gene TRBJ2-2, with D maybe TRBD2 (5 bases). The observed sequence ends 3 residues before the CDR3 terminus, with the missing tail filled in from the germline J gene. Trimming took off 5 bases at V and 5 bases at J, with 24 bases between the two ends. There are 18 residues in the CDR3. CDR1 is SGHTA, CDR2 FQGTGA, per germline.

A note on this clone: The read halts 3 residues ahead of the CDR3 end, with the missing end drawn from the germline J gene. The chain carries TRBV2 and TRBJ2-7; D perhaps matches TRBD2 (5 bases). V was trimmed by 1 base and J by 4 bases, leaving 8 bases between them. The CDR3 is 13 residues long. The germline V gene has CDR1 SNHLY and CDR2 FYNNEI. CDR3: CASSEGEGYEQYF. CDR3 bases read: TGTGCCAGCAGTGAAGGTGAGGGTTACGAG. Combining the CDR3 with reference TRBV2 and TRBJ2-7 gives the whole variable domain EPEVTQTPSHQVTQMGQEVILRCVPISNHLYFYWYRQILGQKVEFLVSFYNNEISEKSEIFDDQFSVERPDGSNFTLKIRSTKLEDSAMYFCASSEGEGYEQYFGPGTRLTVT.

Details on this clone: Sequencing ends 3 residues short of the CDR3 end; the germline J gene provides the rest. This chain uses TRBV20-1 with TRBJ2-5; 8 positions match TRBD2. The V gene's germline CDR1 is DFQATT and CDR2 SNEGSKA (reference sequence). V lost 0 bases and J lost 5; bases outside the gene matches: 5. This CDR3 comprises 14 residues. The DNA read from the CDR3 is TGCAGTGCTAGAGATCGCGGGAGGTTGGAGACC. Its translation is CSARDRGRLET. In full, the CDR3 reads CSARDRGRLETQYF.

The covered CDR3 bases are TGCGCCAGCAGCGAGCAGGGGGTGAGCTCCTATAATTCACCC. Translation gives CASSEQGVSSYNSP. The whole CDR3 sequence reads CASSEQGVSSYNSPLHF. The genes are TRBV5-1 and TRBJ1-6, with 7 bases identical to TRBD1. Read data end 3 residues before the CDR3 end; the end is taken from the germline J gene. V shed 4 bases, J shed 0 bases, and the junction held 7 bases outside the gene matches. Germline CDR1 and CDR2: SGHRS and YFSETQ. The CDR3 length is 17 residues. The whole variable domain, remainder taken from reference TRBV5-1 and TRBJ1-6, is KAGVTQTPRYLIKTRGQQVTLSCSPISGHRSVSWYQQTPGQGLQFLFEYFSETQRNKGNFPGRFSGRQFSNSRSEMNVSTLELGDSALYLCASSEQGVSSYNSPLHFGNGTRLTVT.

A remark on this clone: The CDR3 is cut off 3 residues early in the read; its end comes from the germline J gene. This sequence joins TRBV19 and TRBJ2-7, with 10 bases aligning to TRBD1. Trimming removed 10 bases from V and 1 base from J; junction bases left unmatched: 10. Germline CDR1 and CDR2: LNHDA and SQIVND (reference sequence). The length of the CDR3 is 15 residues. The CDR3 sequence is CATGLRTGGSYEQYF. Incomplete CDR3 DNA: TGTGCCACGGGCCTGCGGACAGGGGGATCCTACGAG.

A note on this clone: The read ends 3 residues early relative to the CDR3; the germline J gene fills the gap. The gene calls are TRBV29-1 and TRBJ2-1; 7 nucleotides match TRBD2. Unmatched junction bases numbered 12, after V lost 4 bases and J lost 0 bases. The CDR3 runs 17 residues. Germline CDR1 SQVTM, CDR2 ANQGSEA. Incomplete CDR3 DNA: TGCAGCGTTGCTGAACACGGCGGGAGAGGCTCCTACAATGAG. Protein sequence: CSVAEHGGRGSYNE. The full CDR3 protein reads CSVAEHGGRGSYNEQFF.

This clone shows up as medium-sized by frequency. CDR3 amino acids: CASSSPSGARRGTQYF. CDR3 DNA, as far as it was read: TGTGCCAGCAGCTCCCCCTCCGGTGCGCGAAGGGGGACC. The J gene is TRBJ2-5, the V gene TRBV7-8, with D possibly TRBD1 on 5 matching bases. The read gets to within 3 residues of the CDR3 end, and the germline J gene fills in the rest. V lost 4 bases to trimming and J lost 7 bases, with 22 bases between them. The CDR3 has 16 amino acids. Germline CDR1 reads SGHVS; CDR2 reads FQNEAQ. Full variable domain (rest looked up from reference TRBV7-8 and TRBJ2-5): GAGVSQSPRYKVAKRGQDVALRCDPISGHVSLFWYQQALGQGPEFLTYFQNEAQLDKSGLPSDRFFAERPEGSVSTLKIQRTQQEDSAVYLCASSSPSGARRGTQYFGPGTRLLVL.

For this clone: Read sequence stops 3 residues before the CDR3 end, and the germline J gene provides the missing end. The chain carries TRBV10-3 and TRBJ2-5; possible D gene TRBD2, 5 bases. This CDR3 spans 15 amino acids. V lost 3 bases and J 5 bases, leaving 16 bases between the germline ends. The V gene's germline CDR1 is ENHRY and CDR2 SYGVKD. The CDR3 region is CAISDPARKRETQYF. The CDR3 bases that were read are TGTGCCATCAGTGATCCCGCCCGTAAGCGGGAGACC.

CDR3 sequence: CASTRGLGNQPQHF. The CDR3 bases that were read are TGTGCCAGTACCAGGGGCTTGGGAAATCAGCCC. V usage is TRBV19 and J usage is TRBJ1-5, with D perhaps matching TRBD1 (6 bases). From the germline J gene comes the end of the CDR3, since the read stops 3 residues before it. Germline CDR1 is LNHDA and CDR2 is SQIVND (reference sequence). V dropped 7 bases and J dropped 4 bases, with 14 bases sitting between them. The CDR3 has 14 residues.